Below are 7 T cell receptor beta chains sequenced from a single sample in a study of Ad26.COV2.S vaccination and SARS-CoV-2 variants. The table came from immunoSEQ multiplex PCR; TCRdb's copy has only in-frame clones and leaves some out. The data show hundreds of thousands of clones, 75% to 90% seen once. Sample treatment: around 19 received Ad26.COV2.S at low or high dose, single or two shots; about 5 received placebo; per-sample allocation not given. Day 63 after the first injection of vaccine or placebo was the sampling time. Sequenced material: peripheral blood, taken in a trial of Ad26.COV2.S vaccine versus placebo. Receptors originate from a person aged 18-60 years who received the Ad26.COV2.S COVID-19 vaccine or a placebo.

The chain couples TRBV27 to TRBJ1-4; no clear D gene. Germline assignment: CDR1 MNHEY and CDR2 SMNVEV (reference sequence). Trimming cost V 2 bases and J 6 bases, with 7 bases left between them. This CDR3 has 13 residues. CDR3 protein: CASSLDEDEKLFF. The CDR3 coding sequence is TGTGCCAGCAGTTTAGACGAGGATGAAAAACTGTTTTTT.

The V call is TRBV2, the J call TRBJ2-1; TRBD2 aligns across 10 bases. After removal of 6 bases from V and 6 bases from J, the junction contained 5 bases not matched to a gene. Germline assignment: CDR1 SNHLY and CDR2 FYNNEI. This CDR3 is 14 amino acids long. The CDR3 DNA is TGTGCCAGCAGCGGTAGCGGGGGGCTCAATGAGCAGTTCTTC. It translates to CASSGSGGLNEQFF.

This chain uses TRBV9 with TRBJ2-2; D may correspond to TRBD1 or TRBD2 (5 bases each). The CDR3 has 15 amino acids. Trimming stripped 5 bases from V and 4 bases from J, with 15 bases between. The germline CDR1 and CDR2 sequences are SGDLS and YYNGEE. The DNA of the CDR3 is TGTGCCAGCAGAAAGGGGACCTCGGGCACCGGGGAGCTGTTTTTT. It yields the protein CASRKGTSGTGELFF.

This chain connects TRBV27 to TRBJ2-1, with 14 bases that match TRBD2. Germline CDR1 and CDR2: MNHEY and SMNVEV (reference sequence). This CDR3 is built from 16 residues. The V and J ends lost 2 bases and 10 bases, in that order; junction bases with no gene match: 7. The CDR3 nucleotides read TGTGCCAGCAGTTTAACCGGGACTAGCGGGAGCTGGGAGCAGTTCTTC. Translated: CASSLTGTSGSWEQFF.

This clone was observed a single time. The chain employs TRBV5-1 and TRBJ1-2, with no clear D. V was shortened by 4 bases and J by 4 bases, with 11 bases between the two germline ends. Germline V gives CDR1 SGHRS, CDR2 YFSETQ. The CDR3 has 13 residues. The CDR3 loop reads CASSTSRGYGYTF. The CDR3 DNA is TGCGCCAGCAGCACGAGCCGGGGCTATGGCTACACCTTC.

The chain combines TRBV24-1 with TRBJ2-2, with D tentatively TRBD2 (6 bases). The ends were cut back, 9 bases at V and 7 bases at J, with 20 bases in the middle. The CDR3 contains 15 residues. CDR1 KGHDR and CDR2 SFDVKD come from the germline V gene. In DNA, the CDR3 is TGTGCCACCCCACGCCACTCTCGGGAGAGCGGGGAGCTGTTTTTT. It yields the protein CATPRHSRESGELFF.

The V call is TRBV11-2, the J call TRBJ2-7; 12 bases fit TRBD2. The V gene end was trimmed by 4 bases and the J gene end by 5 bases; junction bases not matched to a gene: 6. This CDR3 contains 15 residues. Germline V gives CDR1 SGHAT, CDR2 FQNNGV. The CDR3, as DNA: TGTGCCAGCAGCTCCCGACTAGCGGGGGTTCACGAGCAGTACTTC. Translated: CASSSRLAGVHEQYF.